Below are 9 T cell receptor beta chains sequenced from a single sample in a study of shared clonotypes between healthy human individuals. Naive CD8 cells were CD45RO-negative, positively selected for CCR7, excluding terminally differentiated effector memory CD45RA+ cells. Measured with immunoSEQ multiplex PCR; TCRdb has only the in-frame clones, and not every one. This table has millions of clones, under 95% appearing once. Sequencing input: naive CD8+ T cells from PBMCs. All receptors come from a man younger than 35 in good health. Some clones in this sample may be carry-over from other donors' samples.

The V gene is TRBV19, the J gene TRBJ2-3; the D is unclear. Deletions cut 1 base from V and 4 bases from J, with 3 bases between. The CDR3 has 12 amino acids. In germline, CDR1 is LNHDA, CDR2 SQIVND (reference sequence). The CDR3 loop reads CASSIASDTQYF. DNA of the CDR3: TGTGCCAGTAGTATAGCGTCAGATACGCAGTATTTT. The complete variable domain, with remaining parts taken from reference TRBV19 and TRBJ2-3, reads DGGITQSPKYLFRKEGQNVTLSCEQNLNHDAMYWYRQDPGQGLRLIYYSQIVNDFQKGDIAEGYSVSREKKESFPLTVTSAQKNPTAFYLCASSIASDTQYFGPGTRLTVL.

This clone was seen just once. This chain links TRBV7-3 with TRBJ2-3; 8 bases match TRBD1. With V trimmed by 5 bases and J by 3 bases, 16 bases remained unmatched. The CDR3 spans 18 residues. Germline CDR1 SGHTA, CDR2 FQGTGA. The CDR3 reads CASSPEMRQGYETDTQYF. The CDR3 DNA sequence: TGTGCCAGCAGCCCCGAGATGCGACAGGGGTACGAGACAGATACGCAGTATTTT. The whole variable domain, remainder taken from reference TRBV7-3 and TRBJ2-3, is GAGVSQTPSNKVTEKGKYVELRCDPISGHTALYWYRQSLGQGPEFLIYFQGTGAADDSGLPNDRFFAVRPEGSVSTLKIQRTERGDSAVYLCASSPEMRQGYETDTQYFGPGTRLTVL.

The chain joins TRBV5-1 to TRBJ2-7; TRBD1 matches 10 bases. CDR1 is SGHRS, CDR2 YFSETQ, per germline. J lost 6 bases, V lost 5 bases, and 20 bases had no gene match. This CDR3 has 18 amino acids. This CDR3 is CASSSTGGSGLAQGEQYF. CDR3 bases: TGCGCCAGCAGTTCGACAGGGGGCTCGGGCCTGGCGCAGGGCGAGCAGTACTTC. Full variable domain (outside the CDR3, taken from reference TRBV5-1 and TRBJ2-7): KAGVTQTPRYLIKTRGQQVTLSCSPISGHRSVSWYQQTPGQGLQFLFEYFSETQRNKGNFPGRFSGRQFSNSRSEMNVSTLELGDSALYLCASSSTGGSGLAQGEQYFGPGTRLTVT.

V and J are TRBV19 and TRBJ1-3, with TRBD1 as a possible D gene (5 bases). CDR3 length: 15 residues. CDR1 is LNHDA, CDR2 SQIVND, per germline (reference sequence). V dropped 4 bases and J dropped 2 bases, with 12 bases sitting between them. The CDR3 loop is CASSNFGAAGNTIYF. Here the CDR3 DNA reads TGTGCCAGTAGTAATTTCGGGGCAGCTGGAAACACCATATATTTT.

V usage is TRBV27 and J usage is TRBJ1-4; D remains unclear. Germline V lookup: CDR1 MNHEY, CDR2 SMNVEV (reference sequence). V lost 4 bases and J 1 base, leaving 7 bases between the germline ends. The CDR3 is made up of 14 amino acids. In DNA, the CDR3 is TGTGCCAGCAGTTCTCTAGTAACTAATGAAAAACTGTTTTTT. Residues: CASSSLVTNEKLFF.

The V gene is TRBV27, the J gene TRBJ2-3; 8 bases align to TRBD1. Losses at the gene ends were 6 bases for V and 4 bases for J; bases not matched to a gene: 6. The CDR3 covers 14 residues. CDR1 is MNHEY, CDR2 SMNVEV, per germline (reference sequence). CDR3 loop: CASRDRGFSDTQYF. The CDR3 region has the DNA TGTGCCAGCAGAGACAGGGGTTTTTCAGATACGCAGTATTTT.

This clone was observed once. The chain recombines TRBV10-3 with TRBJ2-5; TRBD1 aligns across 8 bases. Germline V gives CDR1 ENHRY, CDR2 SYGVKD. The V gene end was trimmed by 7 bases and the J gene end by 5 bases; junction bases not matched to a gene: 6. The CDR3 has 13 residues. For the CDR3, the DNA is TGTGCCATCACGACAGGGGTAAAGGAGACCCAGTACTTC. Translation: CAITTGVKETQYF.

Of note for this clone: Different DNA sequences within this sample yield the same CDR3. The chain uses TRBV4-1 and TRBJ2-3; 11 positions match TRBD2. The V and J ends lost 3 bases and 2 bases, in that order; junction bases with no gene match: 4. The germline V gene has CDR1 MGHRA and CDR2 YSYEKL. This CDR3 comprises 16 residues. The CDR3 DNA reads as TGCGCCAGCAGCCAGGTACTAGCGGGAGCCACAGATACGCAGTATTTT. It translates to CASSQVLAGATDTQYF.

This clone was seen more than once but under ten times. The chain links TRBV27 to TRBJ2-1, with 8 bases matching TRBD2. CDR1 and CDR2 (germline): MNHEY, SMNVEV (reference sequence). This CDR3 contains 16 residues. V was clipped by 4 bases and J by 0 bases; unmatched bases: 5. CDR3 loop: CASSSGGGFSYNEQFF. The CDR3 DNA follows: TGTGCCAGCAGTTCCGGCGGGGGGTTCTCCTACAATGAGCAGTTCTTC.